Listed here are 31 T cell receptor beta chains from one sample, sequenced in a study of early T cells in non-severe SARS-CoV-2 infection. From the 5' RACE reads, TCRdb called clonotypes with MiXCR, one entry per CDR3 protein. The data contain about 70,000 distinct CDR3 sequences, around 13% of them singletons. Sequencing input: whole blood. The receptors shown here come from an adult who was a healthcare worker with PCR-confirmed SARS-CoV-2 infection or an uninfected control (not recorded which).

This clonotype was observed many times. This chain joins TRBV12-3 or TRBV12-4 and TRBJ2-2; 9 bases align to TRBD2. V lost 8 bases and J lost 4; bases outside the gene matches: 2. This CDR3 has 13 residues. CDR3 loop: CASHSGGTGELFF. Here the CDR3 DNA reads TGTGCCAGCCATAGCGGGGGCACCGGGGAGCTGTTTTTT.

This clonotype was found many times. The V and J genes are TRBV5-1 and TRBJ1-2; possible D gene TRBD1, 5 bases. Per the germline V gene, CDR1 is SGHRS and CDR2 is YFSETQ. The CDR3 spans 15 residues. With 4 bases removed from V and 4 bases from J, the gap between germline ends came to 17 bases. This CDR3 reads CASSRGQTAGYGYTF. CDR3 DNA sequence: TGCGCCAGCAGCCGCGGACAAACAGCGGGCTATGGCTACACCTTC.

Ten or more counts support this clonotype. The genes are TRBV10-2 and TRBJ2-3, with D uncertain. Deletions cut 2 bases from V and 4 bases from J, with 10 bases between. Germline assignment: CDR1 WSHSY and CDR2 SAAADI. CDR3 length: 14 residues. CDR3 loop: CASSEQATADTQYF. CDR3 DNA: TGCGCCAGCAGTGAGCAGGCAACGGCAGATACGCAGTATTTT.

This clonotype has a count of ten or more. The rearrangement uses TRBV6-6 and TRBJ1-2; no definite D call. The CDR3 totals 14 residues. Trimming cost V 2 bases and J 1 base, with 8 bases left between them. CDR1 and CDR2 (germline): MNHNY, SVGAGI (reference sequence). The CDR3 region has the DNA TGTGCCAGCAGTTACGGGCAGCTTAACTATGGCTACACCTTC. The encoded protein is CASSYGQLNYGYTF.

This clonotype was observed many times. V usage is TRBV5-4 and J usage is TRBJ2-1; 14 bases match TRBD2. CDR1 and CDR2 from the germline V gene are SGHNT and YYREEE (reference sequence). The ends lost 3 bases at V and 4 bases at J; junction bases unmatched: 6. The CDR3 is made up of 17 amino acids. CDR3 in DNA: TGTGCCAGCAGCTCGGGGACTAGCGGGGGAACTTACAATGAGCAGTTCTTC. As protein: CASSSGTSGGTYNEQFF.

This clonotype was picked up many times. J is TRBJ2-5 and V is TRBV7-8; TRBD1 aligns across 7 bases. The CDR3 is 14 residues long. Germline CDR1 SGHVS, CDR2 FQNEAQ. V dropped 6 bases and J dropped 5; count of bases not matched to a gene: 9. CDR3: CASRKTGTEETQYF. As DNA, the CDR3 is TGTGCCAGCAGGAAAACCGGGACAGAGGAGACCCAGTACTTC.

This clonotype was counted many times. This chain uses TRBV6-5 with TRBJ1-6; D gene uncertain. The CDR3 is 14 amino acids. V was pared by 2 bases and J by 5 bases, with 7 bases between. CDR1 and CDR2 (germline): MNHEY, SVGAGI. CDR3 nucleotide sequence: TGTGCCAGCAGTTACAGGGTGGATAATTCACCCCTCCACTTT. Translated, it gives CASSYRVDNSPLHF.

This clonotype was picked up many times. The rearrangement uses TRBV6-2 or TRBV6-3 and TRBJ1-5; D gene uncertain. Germline V gives CDR1 MNHEY, CDR2 SVGEGT. V shed 6 bases and J shed 15 bases, with 15 bases lying between them. The CDR3 has 11 residues. The CDR3 protein is CASSHQGPTHF. Written as DNA, the CDR3 is TGTGCCAGCAGCCACCAAGGACCCACGCATTTT.

This clonotype occurred many times. The chain has TRBV24-1 and TRBJ2-3; D not resolved. This CDR3 has 13 residues. V was trimmed by 5 bases and J by 6 bases, leaving 11 bases between them. The V gene's germline CDR1 is KGHDR and CDR2 SFDVKD. For the CDR3, the DNA is TGTGCCACCAGTGGCACAGTCATGGATACGCAGTATTTT. This codes for CATSGTVMDTQYF.

This clonotype was seen at least ten times. The V and J genes are TRBV12-3 or TRBV12-4 and TRBJ1-5; D gene unclear. The CDR3 totals 14 residues. Trimming shortened V by 5 bases and J by 4 bases, and 12 bases separated the two germline ends. The CDR3 DNA sequence: TGTGCCAGCAGTCCGGACGGACCGAATCAGCCCCAGCATTTT. It codes for CASSPDGPNQPQHF.

This clonotype showed up many times. This sequence joins TRBV15 and TRBJ2-3; TRBD2 is a possible D gene (6 bases). There are 15 residues in the CDR3. Germline V gives CDR1 LNHNV, CDR2 YYDKDF (reference sequence). Between the trimmed V and J ends, which lost 4 bases and 3 bases, there was a span of 14 bases. The CDR3 spells CATSNSMGGTDTQYF. As DNA, the CDR3 is TGTGCCACCAGCAACTCCATGGGGGGTACAGATACGCAGTATTTT.

The chain links TRBV6-1 to TRBJ1-3; D is unresolved. Germline V gene sequence: CDR1 MNHNS, CDR2 SASEGT. V lost 7 bases and J lost 3, with 19 bases in between. There are 16 residues in the CDR3. The CDR3: CASKSYGLGYGNTIYF. CDR3 sequence (DNA): TGTGCCAGCAAGAGCTATGGCCTGGGCTATGGAAACACCATATATTTT.

This clonotype was recorded many times. V usage is TRBV7-2 and J usage is TRBJ2-3; a weak D match, TRBD2 (5 bases). This CDR3 contains 14 residues. Trimming took 5 bases from V and 5 from J, leaving 14 bases between them. Germline V gene sequence: CDR1 SGHTA, CDR2 FQGNSA. In DNA form, the CDR3 reads TGTGCCAGCAGCCCCCGGGAAGATGGAGATACGCAGTATTTT. Encoded protein: CASSPREDGDTQYF.

This clonotype was detected many times. The J gene is TRBJ2-3, the V gene TRBV10-3, with D tentatively TRBD1 or TRBD2 (5 bases each). Germline V gene sequence: CDR1 ENHRY, CDR2 SYGVKD. Trimming cost V 0 bases and J 2 bases, with 9 bases left between them. This CDR3 is built from 15 residues. The CDR3 region has the DNA TGTGCCATCAGTGAGTCCCGGGGCTACACAGATACGCAGTATTTT. Its protein is CAISESRGYTDTQYF.

In its sample, this clonotype was seen a few times. CDR3 loop: CASSSPTVLSNQPQHF. The CDR3, as DNA: TGTGCCAGCAGTTCCCCGACAGTTCTTAGCAATCAGCCCCAGCATTTT. The chain links TRBV6-2 or TRBV6-3 to TRBJ1-5, with D possibly being TRBD1 (5 bases). The V end was cut by 4 bases, the J end by 0 bases, with 13 bases between. CDR3 size: 16 residues. In germline, CDR1 is MNHEY, CDR2 SVGEGT.

This clonotype was detected ten times or more. The chain carries TRBV20-1 and TRBJ1-1; D not certain. Germline CDR1 reads DFQATT; CDR2 reads SNEGSKA (reference sequence). Between the trimmed V and J ends, which lost 3 bases and 3 bases, there was a span of 17 bases. This CDR3 contains 15 residues. Here the CDR3 reads CSASPMGWRDTEAFF. The CDR3 DNA follows: TGCAGTGCTAGCCCCATGGGGTGGCGAGACACTGAAGCTTTCTTT.

This clonotype was detected many times. The CDR3 region has the DNA TGTGCCAGCAGTTCCACCTCTAGCGGGGTCTCCTACGAGCAGTACTTC. This translates into CASSSTSSGVSYEQYF. The rearrangement joins TRBV28 to TRBJ2-7; the match to TRBD2 covers 9 bases. The V segment lost 4 bases and the J segment 0 bases; nucleotides outside the gene matches: 7. The CDR3 totals 16 residues. CDR1 MDHEN and CDR2 SYDVKM come from the germline V gene.

The table lists this clonotype with many counts. The chain joins TRBV6-5 to TRBJ1-2, with D unresolved. This CDR3 spans 14 amino acids. V lost 0 bases to trimming and J lost 2 bases, with 7 bases between them. The germline CDR1 and CDR2 sequences are MNHEY and SVGAGI. The CDR3 DNA sequence: TGTGCCAGCAGTTACTCGACTGACAACTATGGCTACACCTTC. Protein product: CASSYSTDNYGYTF.

This clonotype was counted once. The V gene is TRBV9, the J gene TRBJ1-2, with 12 bases identical to TRBD1. The junction had 15 bases not matched to a gene; V was cut back by 4 bases and J by 8 bases. Germline-derived CDR1 and CDR2 are SGDLS and YYNGEE. CDR3 length: 17 amino acids. CDR3 in DNA: TGTGCCAGCAGCCCTAGGGGGACAGGGGGCGTCGGAAGCGGCTACACCTTC. It translates to CASSPRGTGGVGSGYTF.

Many counts were recorded for this clonotype. V gene TRBV28 combines with J gene TRBJ2-3; D not certain. The CDR3 has 17 residues. Trimming cost V 5 bases and J 4 bases, with 22 bases left between them. CDR1 MDHEN and CDR2 SYDVKM come from the germline V gene. The CDR3 DNA reads TGTGCCAGCAGTCCCTCCGAACTGTTTTCAGCCGCAGATACGCAGTATTTT. It encodes CASSPSELFSAADTQYF.

This clonotype was seen ten or more times. This chain uses TRBV7-4 with TRBJ2-1, with 13 bases identical to TRBD2. V lost 3 bases and J lost 0; bases outside the gene matches: 8. The germline V gene has CDR1 SGHVT and CDR2 SQSDAQ. The CDR3 totals 19 residues. The CDR3 region is CASSFVGLAGPSSYNEQFF. In DNA, the CDR3 is TGTGCCAGCAGCTTCGTGGGACTAGCGGGGCCTAGCTCCTACAATGAGCAGTTCTTC.

In its sample, this clonotype was seen many times. The chain has TRBV12-3 or TRBV12-4 and TRBJ1-6; TRBD1 aligns across 8 bases. There are 16 residues in the CDR3. J was trimmed by 8 bases and V by 6 bases; bases with no gene match: 12. The CDR3 loop is CASRPGLTGADSPLHF. The CDR3, as DNA: TGTGCCAGCAGGCCCGGCTTGACAGGGGCAGATTCACCCCTCCACTTT.

At least ten counts were recorded for this clonotype. The chain couples TRBV12-3 or TRBV12-4 to TRBJ1-5; 8 bases fit TRBD1. CDR3 size: 14 residues. The V gene end was trimmed by 5 bases and the J gene end by 5 bases; junction bases not matched to a gene: 5. The CDR3 reads CASSLDREHQPQHF. The CDR3 DNA is TGTGCCAGCAGTCTGGACAGGGAACATCAGCCCCAGCATTTT.

This clonotype was seen many times. The chain employs TRBV21-1 and TRBJ2-3; the D call TRBD2 from the table was never checked on the DNA. TRBV21-1 is given as a pseudogene. The CDR3 loop spans 16 amino acids. CDR3 amino acids: CASSRTSGPSTDTQYF. As DNA, the CDR3 is TGTGCCAGCAGTCGGACTAGCGGGCCTAGCACAGATACGCAGTATTTT.

The sample holds many counts of this clonotype. The rearrangement joins TRBV29-1 to TRBJ2-3, with TRBD2 identical over 10 bases. Germline values: CDR1 SQVTM, CDR2 ANQGSEA. The junction had 10 bases not matched to a gene; V was cut back by 7 bases and J by 3 bases. The length of the CDR3 is 15 residues. Here the CDR3 DNA reads TGCAGCGCGACTGTAGCGGGGGGCAGAACAGATACGCAGTATTTT. Translating gives CSATVAGGRTDTQYF.

This clonotype was counted at least ten times. The chain is built from TRBV6-4 and TRBJ2-3; D is perhaps TRBD1 (5 bases). The V gene's germline CDR1 is MRHNA and CDR2 SNTAGT. The V gene lost 3 bases and the J gene lost 5 bases, with 12 bases spanning the gap. This CDR3 region has 14 residues. CDR3 protein: CASSEVQGLDTQYF. Written as DNA, the CDR3 is TGTGCCAGCAGTGAGGTGCAGGGCTTAGATACGCAGTATTTT.

This clonotype was seen at least ten times. The J gene is TRBJ1-2, the V gene TRBV12-5, with D hard to call. Germline V CDR1 and CDR2: LGHNT, FRNRAP. V was pared by 0 bases and J by 4 bases, with 9 bases between. This CDR3 region has 14 residues. The CDR3 protein is CASGLVRGFYGYTF. The CDR3 bases are TGTGCTAGTGGTTTGGTCCGGGGATTCTATGGCTACACCTTC.

In this sample, this clonotype turned up many times. This chain joins TRBV20-1 and TRBJ2-5; no definite D call. The CDR3 totals 13 residues. Trimming shortened V by 6 bases and J by 5 bases, and 16 bases separated the two germline ends. CDR1 DFQATT and CDR2 SNEGSKA come from the germline V gene (reference sequence). The CDR3: CSAPGPTMETQYF. CDR3 coding DNA: TGCAGTGCCCCGGGCCCGACCATGGAGACCCAGTACTTC.

In this sample, this clonotype turned up many times. The chain links TRBV11-2 to TRBJ2-1, with 12 bases fitting TRBD2. Trimming at V came to 7 bases and at J to 8 bases, leaving 3 bases not matched to a gene. The CDR3 contains 13 residues. Germline values: CDR1 SGHAT, CDR2 FQNNGV. CDR3 nucleotides: TGTGCCAGCACGGGACTAGCGGGCGATGAGCAGTTCTTC. Translation: CASTGLAGDEQFF.

The chain is built from TRBV2 and TRBJ1-4, with D unclear. The CDR3 contains 12 residues. Trimming shortened V by 7 bases and J by 5 bases, and 8 bases separated the two germline ends. CDR1 is SNHLY and CDR2 is FYNNEI in the germline V gene. The CDR3 region is CASTRKNEKLFF. In DNA, the CDR3 is TGTGCCAGCACCCGCAAAAATGAAAAACTGTTTTTT.

This clonotype was seen ten or more times. The chain combines TRBV19 with TRBJ2-7, with TRBD2 matching 8 bases. The CDR3 is made up of 13 amino acids. The J segment lost 5 bases and the V segment lost 4 bases, leaving 4 bases of the junction unmatched. Per the germline V gene, CDR1 is LNHDA and CDR2 is SQIVND (reference sequence). The CDR3 region is CASSKGLVDEQYF. CDR3 in DNA: TGTGCCAGTAGTAAGGGACTAGTCGACGAGCAGTACTTC.